A selection of T cell receptor beta chains follows, all from one sample in a study of siplizumab effects on memory and regulatory T cells. Measured with immunoSEQ multiplex PCR; TCRdb has only the in-frame clones, and not every one. The data show more than 90,000 clones, with about 93% seen just once and about 12% held by the top ten. The source material was non-Treg CD4+ T cells sorted from blood. The receptors here all came from a human donor in good health. CDR3s include the opening cysteine and the closing phenylalanine or tryptophan. The D gene is left open where the match is weak. The size entry is marked missing in some rows and otherwise reads once, few, many or a size class.

TRBJ2-2 . 13 TRBV6-4 . CASSDSATGELFF TGTGCCAGCAGTGACTCCGCCACCGGGGAGCTGTTTTTT
TRBJ1-5 TRBD1 14 TRBV28 . CASSLTGGNQPQHF TGTGCCAGCAGTTTAACAGGGGGCAATCAGCCCCAGCATTTT
TRBJ1-3 . 14 TRBV7-9 . CASSATSGGNTIYF TGTGCCAGCAGCGCCACGTCCGGTGGAAACACCATATATTTT
TRBJ1-2 . 12 TRBV2 . CASSYRAEGYTF TGTGCCAGCAGTTACAGGGCTGAGGGCTACACCTTC
TRBJ2-2 . 13 TRBV6-1 few CASSVDNTGELFF TGTGCCAGCAGTGTGGATAACACCGGGGAGCTGTTTTTT
TRBJ2-7 TRBD1 14 TRBV18 . CASSPGQGAYEQYF TGTGCCAGCTCACCGGGACAGGGGGCCTACGAGCAGTACTTC
TRBJ2-2 . 15 TRBV2 . CASQRGRGGTGELFF TGTGCCAGCCAAAGGGGTCGAGGGGGCACCGGGGAGCTGTTTTTT
TRBJ1-1 . 11 TRBV11-3 . CASSLRTEAFF TGTGCCAGCAGCTTACGCACTGAAGCTTTCTTT
TRBJ2-1 . 12 TRBV30 . CAWSVRGHEQFF TGTGCCTGGAGTGTACGGGGCCATGAGCAGTTCTTC
TRBJ2-3 . 15 TRBV10-3 once CAISDRSSYPDTQYF TGTGCCATCAGTGATAGGTCTAGCTATCCGGATACGCAGTATTTT
TRBJ2-1 TRBD2 15 TRBV30 . CAWRAAGGSYNEQFF TGTGCCTGGAGGGCGGCGGGAGGGTCCTACAATGAGCAGTTCTTC
TRBJ2-1 TRBD2 12 TRBV6-6 . CASSGGRNEQFF TGTGCCAGCAGCGGGGGGAGGAATGAGCAGTTCTTC
TRBJ2-7 TRBD1 15 TRBV28 once CASRNTGGASYEQYF TGTGCCAGCAGGAATACAGGGGGAGCATCCTACGAGCAGTACTTC
TRBJ2-7 TRBD2 15 TRBV11-3 . CASSLAATSPYEQYF TGTGCCAGCAGCTTAGCCGCGACTAGCCCTTACGAGCAGTACTTC